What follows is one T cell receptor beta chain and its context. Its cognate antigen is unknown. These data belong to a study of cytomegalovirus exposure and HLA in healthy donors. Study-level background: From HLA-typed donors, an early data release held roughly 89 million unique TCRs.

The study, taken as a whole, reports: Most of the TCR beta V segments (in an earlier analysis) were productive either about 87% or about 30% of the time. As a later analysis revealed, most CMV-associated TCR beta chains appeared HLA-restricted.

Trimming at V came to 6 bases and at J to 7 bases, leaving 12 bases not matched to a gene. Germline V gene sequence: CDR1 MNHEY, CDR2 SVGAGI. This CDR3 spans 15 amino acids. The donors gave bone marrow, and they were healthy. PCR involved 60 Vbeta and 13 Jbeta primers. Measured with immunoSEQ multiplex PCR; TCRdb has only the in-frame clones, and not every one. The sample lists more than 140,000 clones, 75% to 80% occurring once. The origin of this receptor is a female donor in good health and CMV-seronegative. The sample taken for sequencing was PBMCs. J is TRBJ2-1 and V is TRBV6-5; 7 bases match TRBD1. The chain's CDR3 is CASSRDRALGNEQFF. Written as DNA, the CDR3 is TGTGCCAGCAGCCGAGACAGGGCTTTAGGTAATGAGCAGTTCTTC.